The entry below gives a single T cell receptor beta chain sequence along with its context. Its cognate antigen is unknown. Data came from immunoSEQ multiplex PCR; TCRdb stores just in-frame clones and leaves some out. This sample has over 150,000 clones, with 85% to 95% found just once. This sample stems from a study of T cell responses to AZD1222 COVID-19 vaccine. Germline V gene sequence: CDR1 SEHNR, CDR2 FQNEAQ (reference sequence). V gave up 3 bases and J gave up 2 bases; unmatched junction bases: 6. The CDR3 runs to 16 residues. Study outcomes and limitations: All repertoire sampling was performed exclusively after the peak T cell response.

This chain joins TRBV7-9 and TRBJ2-7; 11 nucleotides align to TRBD1. Sample: peripheral blood, taken 28 days after the second dose of the MenACWY control vaccine. The receptor comes from an adult who received the MenACWY meningococcal vaccine as a control. CDR3 loop: CASSFLPGQGAYEQYF. The CDR3 DNA follows: TGTGCCAGCAGCTTTTTACCGGGACAGGGGGCCTACGAGCAGTACTTC.